The 3 T cell receptor beta chains below were found in one sample sequenced in a study of PD-1 blockade in classical Hodgkin lymphoma. Sequencing used immunoSEQ multiplex PCR; TCRdb keeps in-frame clones, though not all of them. The data contain tens of thousands of clones, 80% to 90% of them singletons. All patients relapsed after autologous stem cell transplantation, and brentuximab vedotin exposure varied. The specimen was peripheral blood mononuclear cells (PBMCs), collected at baseline. Receptors originate from a human donor with classical Hodgkin lymphoma.

The chain joins TRBV5-1 to TRBJ1-6, with D tentatively TRBD1 (5 bases). The CDR3 totals 14 residues. In germline, CDR1 is SGHRS, CDR2 YFSETQ. V was trimmed by 0 bases and J by 4 bases, leaving 5 bases between them. The CDR3 is CASSLGQYNSPLHF. As DNA, the CDR3 is TGCGCCAGCAGCTTGGGACAGTATAATTCACCCCTCCACTTT.

The chain links TRBV7-2 to TRBJ2-5; a weak D match, TRBD1 (5 bases). The CDR3 sequence is 17 residues long. V was trimmed by 5 bases and J by 0 bases, leaving 19 bases between them. Germline CDR1 is SGHTA and CDR2 is FQGNSA. CDR3 protein: CASSLRIFTGNQETQYF. The CDR3 DNA is TGTGCCAGCAGCCTAAGAATTTTCACAGGCAACCAAGAGACCCAGTACTTC.

This chain uses TRBV28 with TRBJ1-2; perhaps TRBD1 as D (6 bases). This CDR3 contains 13 residues. Germline assignment: CDR1 MDHEN and CDR2 SYDVKM. V was cut by 6 bases and J by 5 bases, with 13 bases left in between. CDR3 residues: CASSLRTVYGYTF. The CDR3 DNA sequence: TGTGCCAGCAGCCTGAGGACAGTTTATGGCTACACCTTC.